The 27 T cell receptor beta chains presented below share a single source sample, sequenced in a study of T cells in women clearing cervical HPV infection listed by TCRdb under 2018. Library creation used the immunoSEQ multiplex PCR assay. TCRdb stores this immuneACCESS table with in-frame sequences only. Part of the clones is absent; in the studies checked, under half of the shortfall reflects unresolved V genes, and no reason is known for the rest. The sample's table lists a count of some 25,000 clones. The ten largest make up roughly 3.5% of the sample. The sequencing input was blood buffy coat. These receptors were collected from a woman between 18 and 69 years old with a cervical HPV16 infection that either progressed to CIN3+ or cleared (not recorded which).

As regards this clone: The CDR3 end is not reached by the read, which stops 3 residues before it; the germline J gene fills it in. V usage is TRBV6-1 and J usage is TRBJ2-7; 7 nucleotides match TRBD2. V shed 2 bases, J shed 4 bases, and the junction held 5 bases outside the gene matches. CDR3 length: 14 amino acids. The germline V gene has CDR1 MNHNS and CDR2 SASEGT. The CDR3 loop is CASSETAGSYEQYF. Partial CDR3 DNA: TGTGCCAGCAGTGAAACAGCGGGGTCATACGAG.

With regard to this clone: The CDR3 end is not reached by the read, which stops 3 residues before it; the germline J gene fills it in. This chain joins TRBV18 and TRBJ1-6; 7 bases are a match to TRBD1. CDR1 and CDR2 (germline): KGHSH, LQKENI. CDR3 length: 16 amino acids. J gave up 7 bases and V 0 bases, and 6 bases lay outside the gene matches. The covered CDR3 bases are TGTGCCAGCTCACCACCGGGACAGTGGTCAAATTCACCC. It specifies CASSPPGQWSNSP. The complete CDR3 sequence is CASSPPGQWSNSPLHF.

The DNA read from the CDR3 is TGTGCCAGCAGCCACTCGGTAGATACG. Residues: CASSHSVDT. The CDR3 in its entirety is CASSHSVDTQYF. V usage is TRBV5-6 and J usage is TRBJ2-3; no clear D. Read coverage stops 3 residues before the CDR3 terminus; the germline J gene supplies the remainder. Trimming stripped 4 bases from V and 5 bases from J, with 8 bases between. The CDR3 contains 12 residues. From germline, CDR1 is SGHDT and CDR2 YYEEEE.

Turning to this clone: The sequence runs out 3 residues before the end of the CDR3; the remainder is reconstructed from the germline J gene. The chain uses TRBV6-8 and TRBJ2-3, with 9 bases matching TRBD2. Germline V lookup: CDR1 MNHGY, CDR2 SAAAGT. CDR3 length: 15 residues. The CDR3 DNA, read in part, is TGTGCCAGCAGTTACTTGGCGGGGGGGCGAGAGACG. It encodes CASSYLAGGRET. The entire CDR3 protein is CASSYLAGGRETQYF.

In regard to this clone: The read stops 3 residues short of the end of the CDR3; the missing end is completed from the germline J gene. The chain is built from TRBV20-1 and TRBJ2-6; D is undetermined. V lost 0 bases to trimming and J lost 4 bases, with 10 bases between them. Germline assignment: CDR1 DFQATT and CDR2 SNEGSKA (reference sequence). This CDR3 spans 15 amino acids. CDR3 DNA (partial): TGCAGTGCTAGAGATCCTACTCTGGGGGCCAACGTC. This sequence encodes CSARDPTLGANV. The full CDR3 reads CSARDPTLGANVLTF.

Turning to this clone: Read data end 3 residues before the CDR3 end; the end is taken from the germline J gene. Other DNA sequences of this sample code for an identical CDR3. The chain links TRBV7-9 to TRBJ1-1, with TRBD1 as a possible D gene (5 bases). The CDR3 sequence is 15 residues long. Trimming took off 2 bases at V and 1 base at J, with 11 bases between the two ends. The germline gives CDR1 SEHNR, CDR2 FQNEAQ (reference sequence). Here the CDR3 reads CASSLYRGGNTEAFF. CDR3 DNA, as far as it was read: TGTGCCAGCAGCTTATACCGGGGGGGGAACACTGAA.

As concerns this clone: The missing CDR3 end, 3 residues past where the read stops, is filled in from the germline J gene. The chain carries TRBV7-9 and TRBJ1-6; maybe TRBD1 (6 bases). V gave up 5 bases and J gave up 8 bases, with 13 bases separating them. Germline lookup yields CDR1 SEHNR and CDR2 FQNEAQ (reference sequence). The CDR3 loop spans 14 amino acids. Incomplete CDR3 DNA: TGTGCCAGCAGCCCCTGGCAGGGGTATTCACCC. Translation: CASSPWQGYSP. The entire CDR3 protein is CASSPWQGYSPLHF.

Turning to this clone: The CDR3 extends 3 residues past the end of the read, so its final part is completed from the germline J gene. The chain couples TRBV20-1 to TRBJ1-4; TRBD1 matches at 8 bases. CDR3 length: 14 amino acids. V shed 6 bases, J shed 5 bases, and the junction held 8 bases outside the gene matches. CDR1 DFQATT and CDR2 SNEGSKA come from the germline V gene (reference sequence). CDR3 bases read: TGCAGTGCCAAGAGAGGGGACAGGAATGAAAAA. It yields the protein CSAKRGDRNEK. The CDR3 as a whole reads CSAKRGDRNEKLFF.

To note about this clone: The read ends 3 residues early relative to the CDR3; the germline J gene fills the gap. The rearrangement links TRBV30 to TRBJ2-2, with 7 bases aligning to TRBD1. In germline, CDR1 is GTSNPN, CDR2 SVGIG (reference sequence). V shed 4 bases, J shed 4 bases, and the junction held 3 bases outside the gene matches. The CDR3 covers 13 residues. The sequenced part of the CDR3 DNA is TGTGCCTGGAACAGGGGAATCACCGGGGAG. It codes for CAWNRGITGE. The whole CDR3 protein is CAWNRGITGELFF.

A word on this clone: Read data end 3 residues before the CDR3 end; the end is taken from the germline J gene. This chain connects TRBV5-1 to TRBJ2-3, with 10 bases identical to TRBD2. V trimming: 3 bases; J trimming: 0 bases; junction bases outside the gene matches: 16. Germline CDR1 reads SGHRS; CDR2 reads YFSETQ. CDR3 length: 20 amino acids. The sequenced CDR3 bases are TGCGCCAGCAGCTCCGTGAGGGAGCGGGGGGGCACCTCTAGCACAGATACG. Translation: CASSSVRERGGTSSTDT. The full CDR3 is CASSSVRERGGTSSTDTQYF.

Of note for this clone: The read stops 3 residues short of the end of the CDR3; the missing end is completed from the germline J gene. V is TRBV7-6 and J is TRBJ2-3, with 8 bases matching TRBD2. Per germline, CDR1 SGHVS and CDR2 FNYEAQ. Losses at the gene ends were 1 base for V and 1 base for J; bases not matched to a gene: 10. The CDR3 covers 18 residues. The CDR3 sequence is CASSLDGGAFLGTDTQYF. Partial CDR3 DNA: TGTGCCAGCAGCTTAGACGGGGGGGCCTTTTTGGGCACAGATACG. The variable domain in full, completed from reference TRBV7-6 and TRBJ2-3, reads GAGVSQSPRYKVTKRGQDVALRCDPISGHVSLYWYRQALGQGPEFLTYFNYEAQQDKSGLPNDRFSAERPEGSISTLTIQRTEQRDSAMYRCASSLDGGAFLGTDTQYFGPGTRLTVL.

Details on this clone: Read coverage stops 3 residues before the CDR3 terminus; the germline J gene supplies the remainder. The chain joins TRBV6-1 to TRBJ1-4; D gene ambiguous. Trimming left V 3 bases short and J 0 bases short, with 5 bases between. The CDR3 consists of 14 residues. Germline CDR1 and CDR2: MNHNS and SASEGT. The sequenced CDR3 bases are TGTGCCAGCAGTGAGGCCGCAACTAATGAAAAA. Protein sequence: CASSEAATNEK. The CDR3 in its entirety is CASSEAATNEKLFF.

Comment on this clone: The DNA ends 3 residues before the CDR3 does, and the rest of the CDR3 is filled in from the germline J gene. This sequence joins TRBV20-1 and TRBJ2-2; either TRBD1 or TRBD2 may fit D (5 bases each). Looked up from germline, CDR1 is DFQATT and CDR2 is SNEGSKA (reference sequence). The length of the CDR3 is 13 residues. With 6 bases removed from V and 6 bases from J, the gap between germline ends came to 14 bases. The CDR3 reads CSAQEGFSGELFF. CDR3 DNA (partial): TGCAGTGCGCAAGAGGGGTTTTCCGGGGAG.

With respect to this clone: The read halts 3 residues ahead of the CDR3 end, with the missing end drawn from the germline J gene. The rearrangement joins TRBV5-1 to TRBJ1-1; D unclear. Germline V CDR1 and CDR2: SGHRS, YFSETQ. The CDR3 is 15 amino acids. The CDR3 spells CASSLWTSGEGEAFF. Incomplete CDR3 DNA: TGCGCCAGCAGCCTATGGACTAGCGGGGAGGGTGAG.

Comment on this clone: The CDR3 end is not reached by the read, which stops 3 residues before it; the germline J gene fills it in. The chain is built from TRBV7-3 and TRBJ1-2; no reliable D call. The CDR3 length is 14 residues. Per the germline V gene, CDR1 is SGHTA and CDR2 is FQGTGA. CDR3 in amino acids: CASSFGVSTDTYTF. CDR3 DNA (partial): TGTGCCAGCAGCTTCGGGGTTAGCACAGATACC.

As to this clone: The CDR3 is cut off 3 residues early in the read; its end comes from the germline J gene. The chain links TRBV6-1 to TRBJ1-2; D is perhaps TRBD1 (6 bases). The CDR3 is 15 amino acids. Looked up from germline, CDR1 is MNHNS and CDR2 is SASEGT. The V end was cut by 1 base, the J end by 4 bases, with 13 bases between. The CDR3 bases that were read are TGTGCCAGCAGTGAAGGGACAGATTACAGCTATGGC. This codes for CASSEGTDYSYG. In full, the CDR3 is CASSEGTDYSYGYTF.

With respect to this clone: From the germline J gene comes the end of the CDR3, since the read stops 3 residues before it. The rearrangement uses TRBV19 and TRBJ2-3, with 7 bases aligning to TRBD1. Germline CDR1 and CDR2: LNHDA and SQIVND (reference sequence). The CDR3 loop spans 13 amino acids. CDR3: CASSKGAFQPQYF. Partial CDR3 DNA: TGTGCCAGTAGTAAGGGGGCATTTCAGCCG.

Worth noting for this clone: The read terminates 3 residues before the CDR3 end, so the remaining end is supplied by the germline J gene. The chain links TRBV19 to TRBJ1-5; 8 bases are shared with TRBD1. CDR3 length: 13 amino acids. Germline lookup yields CDR1 LNHDA and CDR2 SQIVND (reference sequence). The J segment lost 4 bases and the V segment lost 8 bases, leaving 4 bases of the junction unmatched. The CDR3 protein is CASGQGLNQPQHF. Partial CDR3 DNA: TGTGCCAGTGGACAGGGACTAAATCAGCCC. The full variable domain, in which reference TRBV19 and TRBJ1-5 provide the parts outside the CDR3, is DGGITQSPKYLFRKEGQNVTLSCEQNLNHDAMYWYRQDPGQGLRLIYYSQIVNDFQKGDIAEGYSVSREKKESFPLTVTSAQKNPTAFYLCASGQGLNQPQHFGDGTRLSIL.

About this clone itself: The read halts 3 residues ahead of the CDR3 end, with the missing end drawn from the germline J gene. This chain connects TRBV5-1 to TRBJ1-2; 8 bases match TRBD1. The CDR3 has 15 amino acids. Germline loops: CDR1 SGHRS, CDR2 YFSETQ. J gave up 0 bases and V 4 bases, and 5 bases lay outside the gene matches. The covered CDR3 bases are TGCGCCAGCAGCAAGATACAGGGGGCTAACTATGGC. It codes for CASSKIQGANYG. The whole CDR3 region reads CASSKIQGANYGYTF.

As to this clone: The observed sequence ends 3 residues before the CDR3 terminus, with the missing tail filled in from the germline J gene. This chain joins TRBV19 and TRBJ2-3, with D possibly TRBD2 on 5 matching bases. The V and J ends lost 8 bases and 4 bases respectively, with 16 bases between them. CDR3 length: 14 amino acids. From germline, CDR1 is LNHDA and CDR2 SQIVND (reference sequence). The CDR3 here is CASLSSAVSDTQYF. CDR3 DNA, as far as it was read: TGTGCCAGTCTCTCCTCAGCGGTTTCAGATACG.

As regards this clone: The read terminates 3 residues ahead of where the CDR3 ends, so the germline J gene completes it. This chain joins TRBV7-2 and TRBJ1-5; TRBD1 agrees at 7 bases. Germline V gene sequence: CDR1 SGHTA, CDR2 FQGNSA. CDR3 size: 13 residues. CDR3 sequence: CASSLDYRGPQHF. Incomplete CDR3 DNA: TGTGCCAGCAGCTTAGACTACAGGGGCCCC.

With regard to this clone: The CDR3 end falls 3 residues outside the read, so it is completed with the germline J gene. This chain uses TRBV10-3 with TRBJ1-1; perhaps TRBD1 as D (6 bases). The CDR3 extends over 15 amino acids. The V gene lost 4 bases and the J gene lost 5 bases, with 17 bases spanning the gap. Per germline, CDR1 ENHRY and CDR2 SYGVKD. CDR3 DNA (partial): TGTGCCATCAGTGCTTGGGGGCAGGCACGGACTGAA. It translates to CAISAWGQARTE. The full CDR3 protein reads CAISAWGQARTEAFF.

In the case of this clone: The CDR3 goes on 3 residues after the read ends, and that part is filled in from the germline J gene. The chain carries TRBV30 and TRBJ2-1, with D possibly matching TRBD2 (5 bases). There are 13 residues in the CDR3. Between the trimmed V and J ends, which lost 0 bases and 6 bases, there was a span of 9 bases. Germline assignment: CDR1 GTSNPN and CDR2 SVGIG (reference sequence). CDR3 amino acids: CAWSVGLSNEQFF. CDR3 bases read: TGTGCCTGGAGTGTCGGACTGAGCAATGAG.

About this clone: With the read ending 3 residues before the CDR3 end, the germline J gene is used to fill in that end. J is TRBJ1-5 and V is TRBV20-1; no clear D gene. This CDR3 contains 14 residues. The V gene's germline CDR1 is DFQATT and CDR2 SNEGSKA (reference sequence). V lost 6 bases and J 6 bases, leaving 18 bases between the germline ends. CDR3 DNA (partial): TGCAGTGCCCTCTCGCGAGGCGGGGTTCAGCCC. It codes for CSALSRGGVQP. The full CDR3 protein reads CSALSRGGVQPQHF.

For this clone: The missing CDR3 end, 3 residues past where the read stops, is filled in from the germline J gene. The chain combines TRBV20-1 with TRBJ1-5; possible D gene TRBD1, 5 bases. The ends were cut back, 6 bases at V and 5 bases at J, with 14 bases in the middle. This CDR3 has 13 amino acids. Per germline, CDR1 DFQATT and CDR2 SNEGSKA (reference sequence). CDR3 protein: CSATSGGDQPQHF. The sequenced CDR3 bases are TGCAGTGCCACCTCGGGGGGTGATCAGCCC.

Comment on this clone: The read falls 3 residues short of the CDR3 end, and the missing part is taken from the germline J gene. The chain combines TRBV7-9 with TRBJ1-2, with 7 bases identical to TRBD1. The CDR3 has 14 residues. Per the germline V gene, CDR1 is SEHNR and CDR2 is FQNEAQ (reference sequence). CDR3 DNA (partial): TGTGCCAGCAGCTCGGGACAGTATCACCACGAC. This gives the protein CASSSGQYHHD. In full, the CDR3 is CASSSGQYHHDYTF.

A remark on this clone: Read coverage stops 3 residues before the CDR3 terminus; the germline J gene supplies the remainder. The chain carries TRBV12-3 or TRBV12-4 and TRBJ2-2; the D is unclear. Trimming took 8 bases from V and 4 from J, leaving 14 bases between them. The CDR3 totals 14 residues. The covered CDR3 bases are TGTGCCAGCGCGGATCGCTGGGTCACCGGGGAG. Amino acid sequence: CASADRWVTGE. The full CDR3 protein reads CASADRWVTGELFF.